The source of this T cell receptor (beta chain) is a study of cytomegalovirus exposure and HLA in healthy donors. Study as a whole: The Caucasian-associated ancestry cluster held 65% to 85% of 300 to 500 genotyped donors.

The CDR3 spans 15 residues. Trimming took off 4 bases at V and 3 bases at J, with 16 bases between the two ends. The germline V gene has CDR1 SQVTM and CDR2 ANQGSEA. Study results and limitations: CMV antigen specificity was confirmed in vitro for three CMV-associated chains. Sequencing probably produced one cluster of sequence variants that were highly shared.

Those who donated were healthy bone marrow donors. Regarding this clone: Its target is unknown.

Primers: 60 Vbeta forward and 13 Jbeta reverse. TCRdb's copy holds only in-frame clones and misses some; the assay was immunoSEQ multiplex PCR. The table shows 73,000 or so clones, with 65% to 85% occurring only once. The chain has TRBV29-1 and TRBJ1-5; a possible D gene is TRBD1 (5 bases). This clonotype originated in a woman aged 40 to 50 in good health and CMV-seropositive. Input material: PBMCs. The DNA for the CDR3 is TGCAGCGTTGTTATATGGGGGGATGCCAATCAGCCCCAGCATTTT. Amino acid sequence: CSVVIWGDANQPQHF.